Presented here are 17 T cell receptor beta chains from one specimen sequenced in a study of T cells after yellow fever vaccination. TCRdb reanalysed the 5' RACE reads using MiXCR and keeps one entry per CDR3 protein. The sample records some 350,000 distinct CDR3 sequences, approximately 4% being singletons. The sequences come from PBMCs, collected 5 days after the yellow fever booster vaccination. All receptors come from a man younger than 35 who received the YFV17D yellow fever vaccine.

This clonotype was detected a few times. The rearrangement joins TRBV7-2 to TRBJ2-7; D is unresolved. V lost 1 base and J 3 bases, leaving 7 bases between the germline ends. This CDR3 spans 13 amino acids. Germline CDR1 is SGHTA and CDR2 is FQGNSA. The CDR3 sequence: CASSLEAGYEQYV. The CDR3 bases are TGTGCCAGCAGCTTAGAAGCAGGCTACGAGCAGTACGTC.

Worth noting for this clonotype: One end of the junction does not line up with germline, which may come from a read error. This chain joins TRBV12-3 or TRBV12-4 and TRBJ1-4, with D possibly matching TRBD1 (5 bases). The CDR3 consists of 15 residues. CDR3 nucleotide sequence: TGTGCCAGCAGCTTAGGGGCCCCAACTAATGAAAAACTGTTTTTT. Protein product: CASSLGAPTNEKLFF.

This rearrangement joins TRBV4-3 to TRBJ2-2, with D possibly matching TRBD1 (6 bases). CDR3 length: 16 amino acids. The V end was cut by 3 bases, the J end by 7 bases, with 18 bases between. The germline gives CDR1 LGHNA, CDR2 YSLEER. The CDR3 bases are TGCGCCAGCAGCCAGGGGGCACTAGTTGGGGGCGGGGAGCTGTTTTTT. Translation gives CASSQGALVGGGELFF.

The table lists this clonotype with many counts. This rearrangement joins TRBV15 to TRBJ1-5; D possibly corresponds to TRBD1 (5 bases). The V and J ends lost 11 bases and 7 bases respectively, with 18 bases between them. The CDR3 runs 13 residues. Looked up from germline, CDR1 is LNHNV and CDR2 is YYDKDF (reference sequence). The CDR3 reads CAPGKGVLQPQHF. CDR3 sequence (DNA): TGTGCCCCCGGGAAAGGGGTGTTACAGCCCCAGCATTTT.

The chain uses TRBV21-1 and TRBJ2-5; the D call of TRBD1 is as the table states it, not checked on the DNA. TRBV21-1 is flagged as a pseudogene. This CDR3 is built from 18 residues. CDR3 nucleotides: TGTGCCAGCAGCAAGGTGTGTAGGGGATCATCAGAGGGAGAGACCCAGTACTTC. It yields the protein CASSKVCRGSSEGETQYF.

This clonotype was seen a few times. The rearrangement links TRBV7-2 to TRBJ2-5; D gene ambiguous. Germline V gene lookup returns CDR1 SGHTA and CDR2 FQGNSA. Trimming pared 1 base from V and 6 bases from J, leaving 6 bases between. The CDR3 sequence is 12 residues long. The CDR3 DNA reads TGTGCCAGCAGCTTAGATATCCAGACCCAGTACTTC. Translated, it gives CASSLDIQTQYF.

This clonotype was observed at least ten times. The J gene is TRBJ2-2, the V gene TRBV5-1; D is tentatively TRBD1 or TRBD2 (5 bases each). This CDR3 has 16 amino acids. V dropped 3 bases and J dropped 5 bases, with 17 bases sitting between them. Germline V gene data show CDR1 as SGHRS and CDR2 as YFSETQ. The CDR3 coding sequence is TGCGCCAGCAGCTGGGACCTCGAGGGGCCAACCGGGGAGCTGTTTTTT. Its protein is CASSWDLEGPTGELFF. The entire variable domain, with the rest obtained from reference TRBV5-1 and TRBJ2-2, is as follows: KAGVTQTPRYLIKTRGQQVTLSCSPISGHRSVSWYQQTPGQGLQFLFEYFSETQRNKGNFPGRFSGRQFSNSRSEMNVSTLELGDSALYLCASSWDLEGPTGELFFGEGSRLTVL.

This clonotype was counted between two and nine times. The chain combines TRBV11-1 with TRBJ2-3, with D unclear. V was cut by 4 bases and J by 6 bases, with 14 bases left in between. This CDR3 spans 14 amino acids. The V gene's germline CDR1 is SGHAT and CDR2 FQDESV (reference sequence). Here the CDR3 reads CASSSRSTGDTQYF. The CDR3 bases are TGTGCCAGCAGCTCGAGGAGCACGGGCGATACGCAGTATTTT.

V and J are TRBV4-3 and TRBJ1-4, with D uncertain. Between the trimmed V and J ends, which lost 0 bases and 9 bases, there was a span of 8 bases. This CDR3 has 13 residues. CDR1 and CDR2 from the germline V gene are LGHNA and YSLEER. The CDR3 is CASSQDLTQKLFF. In DNA form, the CDR3 reads TGCGCCAGCAGCCAAGATCTAACTCAAAAACTGTTTTTT.

This clonotype has more than one count but fewer than ten. V gene TRBV30 combines with J gene TRBJ2-3, with 8 bases identical to TRBD2. This CDR3 spans 17 amino acids. V was clipped by 2 bases and J by 6 bases; unmatched bases: 16. Germline V gives CDR1 GTSNPN, CDR2 SVGIG (reference sequence). For the CDR3, the DNA is TGTGCCTGGAGTCCCGACCTCGGGACTAGATTGTCCGATACGCAGTATTTT. The encoded protein is CAWSPDLGTRLSDTQYF.

V and J are TRBV18 and TRBJ2-3; a possible D gene is TRBD2 (7 bases). V was cut by 2 bases and J by 4 bases, with 13 bases left in between. The CDR3 has 15 residues. Germline lookup yields CDR1 KGHSH and CDR2 LQKENI. The chain's CDR3 is CASSPTGRVSDTQYF. The CDR3 DNA follows: TGTGCCAGCTCACCAACAGGGAGGGTGTCAGATACGCAGTATTTT.

This clonotype was recorded only once. In DNA, the CDR3 is TGCAGTGCTACTCGGCGGAACACTGAAGCTTTCTTT. As protein: CSATRRNTEAFF. The chain carries TRBV20-1 and TRBJ1-1; no clear D gene. This CDR3 comprises 12 residues. The V and J ends lost 4 bases and 1 base respectively, with 7 bases between them. The germline gives CDR1 DFQATT, CDR2 SNEGSKA (reference sequence).

The table lists this clonotype with a few counts. This rearrangement joins TRBV4-3 to TRBJ2-6, with a weak D call TRBD1 (6 bases). This CDR3 is 17 amino acids long. CDR1 is LGHNA and CDR2 is YSLEER in the germline V gene. V shed 1 base and J shed 0 bases, with 10 bases lying between them. The CDR3 coding sequence is TGCGCCAGCAGCCAAGGCACAGGGTCCTCTGGGGCCAACGTCCTGACTTTC. Amino acid sequence: CASSQGTGSSGANVLTF.

This clonotype has only a few counts. The genes are TRBV6-5 and TRBJ2-2, with 7 nucleotides matching TRBD2. CDR3 length: 16 residues. The germline V gene encodes CDR1 MNHEY and CDR2 SVGAGI. The V and J ends lost 0 bases and 0 bases, in that order; junction bases with no gene match: 1. CDR3 protein: CASSYSGGANTGELFF. The DNA for the CDR3 is TGTGCCAGCAGTTACTCGGGAGGGGCGAACACCGGGGAGCTGTTTTTT.

On this clonotype: A much more abundant neighbour one base away suggests this may be a read error. The V call is TRBV3-1, the J call TRBJ2-3, with D possibly being TRBD2 (5 bases). V was trimmed by 3 bases and J by 0 bases, leaving 7 bases between them. Germline CDR1 is LGHDT and CDR2 is YNNKEL (reference sequence). CDR3 size: 14 residues. The CDR3 coding sequence is TGTGCCAGCAGCCAGCGGACTAGCACAGATACGCAGTATTTT. Translating it yields CASSQRTSTDTQYF.

This clonotype was found a few times. This chain uses TRBV5-6 with TRBJ2-1; TRBD2 matches at 7 bases. The germline V gene has CDR1 SGHDT and CDR2 YYEEEE. Trimming cost V 4 bases and J 14 bases; bases outside gene matches: 15. The CDR3 runs 14 residues. The CDR3 DNA reads TGTGCCAGCAGCCCGGGGGAGTGGGGGAGCGGGGAGTTCTTC. This codes for CASSPGEWGSGEFF.

The chain combines TRBV29-1 with TRBJ1-3; D ambiguous. Per germline, CDR1 SQVTM and CDR2 ANQGSEA. The CDR3 is 16 amino acids. V lost 5 bases to trimming and J lost 0 bases, with 17 bases between them. CDR3 in amino acids: CSVTRFTQSSGNTIYF. In nucleotides, the CDR3 is TGCAGCGTTACGAGGTTCACCCAGTCCTCTGGAAACACCATATATTTT.